This TCR beta chain came from a study of graft-versus-host responses after intestinal transplantation. Looking at the study overall: Following induction with anti-thymocyte globulin, all recipients were given tacrolimus and steroids for around three years. General study findings and limits: Detection of GvH clones occurred in recipient marrow, and some had their first appearance in ileum or blood.

Each mixed lymphocyte reaction held some 200,000 CFSE-labeled responders and some 200,000 irradiated violet-dye-labeled stimulators. The repertoire was sequenced with immunoSEQ multiplex PCR; TCRdb's copy has only in-frame clones and lacks some. The sample records approximately 1,800 clones, 38% being singletons. Trimming took off 1 base at V and 5 bases at J, with 12 bases between the two ends. The CDR3 sequence is 14 residues long. The V gene's germline CDR1 is LNHDA and CDR2 SQIVND (reference sequence). This clone was seen only a few times. The starting material was alloreactive CD8+ T cells from a mixed lymphocyte reaction culture, obtained before transplantation. The subset was: CFSE-low proliferating T cells sorted from roughly six-day pre-transplant mixed lymphocyte reaction (GvH or HvG direction). This receptor was obtained from a human patient who was an organ donor for intestinal transplantation. This rearrangement joins TRBV19 to TRBJ2-7; D possibly corresponds to TRBD1 (6 bases). The CDR3 loop is CASSIVWGPHEQYF. The CDR3, as DNA: TGTGCCAGTAGTATAGTTTGGGGGCCCCACGAGCAGTACTTC.